This is a list of T cell receptor beta chains from one sample in a study of metastatic and nonmetastatic thyroid tumors. TCRdb re-processed the PCR reads through MiXCR. The sample contains tens of thousands of clones, over 10% of which appear only once. Sequencing used blood. The source is a female donor with papillary thyroid cancer or a benign thyroid nodule (not recorded which). Some clones in this sample may be carry-over from other donors' samples. Both conserved end residues are part of each CDR3. D genes are given only for firm matches. A clone size is listed for some rows: how often the clone was seen (once, few, many), or a class if it is expanded.

J,size,length,D,V,DNA,CDR3
TRBJ1-2,many,13,NA,TRBV3-1,TGTGCCAGCAGCCAACGACAGAGCTATGGCTACACCTTC,CASSQRQSYGYTF
TRBJ1-4,many,13,NA,TRBV2,TGTGCCAGGGCGGGAAGTCGGGGTGAAAAACTGTTTTTT,CARAGSRGEKLFF
TRBJ2-1,NA,15,NA,TRBV6-4,TGTGTCAGCAGTGACTCAGCGGGCTCCTACAATGAGAAGTTCTTC,CVSSDSAGSYNEKFF
TRBJ1-5,many,14,NA,TRBV7-2,TGTGCCAGCAGCTTATACAATAGCAATCAGCCCCAGCATTTT,CASSLYNSNQPQHF
TRBJ2-5,many,14,NA,TRBV12-3/TRBV12-4,TGTGCCAGCAGTTTATGGGGGGACAAAGAGACCCAGTACTTC,CASSLWGDKETQYF
TRBJ1-2,many,15,NA,TRBV6-5,TGTGCCAGCAGTTACACCTCCGGGTCCCTATATGGCTACACCTTC,CASSYTSGSLYGYTF
TRBJ2-7,many,13,NA,TRBV7-9,TGTGCCAGCAGCTTAATCCAGTATTCCGAGCAGTACTTC,CASSLIQYSEQYF
TRBJ1-5,NA,13,NA,TRBV9,TGTGCCAGAAGCGTAGTCGGAAATCAGCCCCAGCATTTT,CARSVVGNQPQHF
TRBJ1-3,many,16,TRBD1,TRBV9,TGTGCCAGCAGCCCGGCCGGGACAGGGACGGGAAACACCATATATTTT,CASSPAGTGTGNTIYF
TRBJ1-2,few,11,NA,TRBV6-5,TGTGCCAGCGTTCTGGGTGGTGGCTACACCTTC,CASVLGGGYTF
TRBJ2-7,many,14,TRBD2,TRBV7-2,TGTGCCAGCAGCTCTAGCGGGAGGATTACCGAGCAGTACTTC,CASSSSGRITEQYF
TRBJ2-5,NA,15,TRBD1,TRBV12-3/TRBV12-4,TGTGCCAGCACCCCGGGACAGGGGTCCGAAGTGACCCAGTACTTC,CASTPGQGSEVTQYF
TRBJ1-2,many,14,TRBD1,TRBV18,TGTGCCAGCTCACCCGGACAGGGAAGCCTTGGCTACACCTTC,CASSPGQGSLGYTF
TRBJ2-7,many,16,NA,TRBV28,TGTGCCAGCAGTTTGGGAGGGGGAGGCAGCCAATACGAGCAGTACTTC,CASSLGGGGSQYEQYF
TRBJ2-5,NA,11,NA,TRBV6-4,TGTGCCAGCAGTTACTCCCGGGACCAGTACTTC,CASSYSRDQYF
TRBJ2-7,NA,13,NA,TRBV7-2,TGTGCCAGCAGCTTAGTTCGGTTGTACGAGCAGTACTTC,CASSLVRLYEQYF
TRBJ2-6,many,18,NA,TRBV6-5,TGTGCCAGCAGTCCTTGGGAAGGGGTGGTAACTGGGGCCAACGTCCTGACTTTC,CASSPWEGVVTGANVLTF
TRBJ2-7,NA,15,NA,TRBV6-2/TRBV6-3,TGTGCCAGCACCCAGGGGGAGGACACTCCCTACGAGCAGTACTTC,CASTQGEDTPYEQYF
TRBJ2-1,many,14,NA,TRBV6-1,TGTGCCAGCAGTCCCTCGGGAGTTGACAATGAGCAGTTCTTC,CASSPSGVDNEQFF
TRBJ2-5,many,15,NA,TRBV4-2,TGTGCCAGCAGCCAAGGTACTCCAGGGTCAGAGACCCAGTACTTC,CASSQGTPGSETQYF
TRBJ1-2,many,10,NA,TRBV6-1,TGTGCCAGCCGGAGAAGTGGCTACACCTTC,CASRRSGYTF
TRBJ2-1,few,13,NA,TRBV6-2/TRBV6-3,TGTGCCAGCAGAAATCCTTGGCTCCATGAGCAGTCCTTC,CASRNPWLHEQSF
TRBJ2-7,many,15,TRBD1,TRBV18,TGTGCCAGCGCAAGAGGGACAGGGGAGCCCTACGAGCAGTACTTC,CASARGTGEPYEQYF
TRBJ2-7,many,16,NA,TRBV3-1,TGTGCCAGCAGCCAAGGAGACTCTCTCGACTCCTACGAGCAGTACTTC,CASSQGDSLDSYEQYF
TRBJ2-1,once,17,TRBD2,TRBV28,TGTGTCAGCAGAAGACTCTATAGACTAGCGGGAGGAAATGAGCAGTTCTTC,CVSRRLYRLAGGNEQFF
TRBJ2-3,many,16,NA,TRBV27,TGTGCCAGCAGTCCCAATGCAGGGTGGAGCACAGATACGCAGTATTTT,CASSPNAGWSTDTQYF
TRBJ2-7,many,14,NA,TRBV28,TGTGCCAGCAGTTGGGGGAAAAGCTCCTACGAGCAGTACTTC,CASSWGKSSYEQYF
TRBJ2-3,few,11,NA,TRBV12-3/TRBV12-4,TGTGCCAGCAGTTTCGGGGATACGCAGTATTTT,CASSFGDTQYF
TRBJ2-7,many,14,TRBD2,TRBV9,TGTGCCAGCAGCGTAGGACTAGCGGGAGACGAGCAGTACTTC,CASSVGLAGDEQYF
TRBJ2-3,many,16,NA,TRBV9,TGTGCCAGCAGCCCATCGGGGAGAGTCAACTTCGATACGCAGTATTTT,CASSPSGRVNFDTQYF
TRBJ2-5,many,14,NA,TRBV7-9,TGTGCCAGCAGCTTAGCCGGTTACTCGGAGACCCAGTACTTC,CASSLAGYSETQYF
TRBJ2-3,many,14,NA,TRBV10-1,TGCGCCAGCAGTGATGGCGGGATAGGGCATACGCAGTATTTT,CASSDGGIGHTQYF